This TCR beta chain was identified during a study of T-cell memory formation after mild COVID-19. Study results and limitations: Clones contracting day 15 to 85 were balanced CD4/CD8; later expanders leaned CD4+.

With V trimmed by 0 bases and J by 5 bases, 5 bases remained unmatched. This CDR3 comprises 16 residues. From germline, CDR1 is MNHEY and CDR2 SVGAGI. Concerning this clonotype: What it recognizes is unknown.

Each CDR3 protein is one row after TCRdb ran MiXCR on the 5' RACE reads. The sample lists 40,000 to 60,000 distinct CDR3 sequences, about 7% seen once, with roughly 1.4% in the top ten. The rearrangement joins TRBV6-5 to TRBJ2-5, with TRBD2 matching over 11 bases. The receptor was isolated from a man younger than 35 who had mild COVID-19 (a few samples of this study predate the infection). Cell type and time point are not known. The sample comprised PBMCs or a T cell subset sorted from them (not recorded which). The CDR3 DNA is TGTGCCAGCAGTTACTCGTTGACTAGCGGGGAGGAGACCCAGTACTTC. This encodes CASSYSLTSGEETQYF.